The TCR beta chain described here comes from a study of PD-L1 blockade in urothelial cancer. On the study more broadly: Previous chemotherapy exposure amounted to 0 to 3 regimens for patients.

Time point meaning: peripheral blood 6 weeks after treatment start. Patients suffered from locally advanced or metastatic urothelial carcinoma. The number of samples from each patient was between 1 and 8, taken pretreatment and on-treatment. CDR3 length equals 13 residues. CDR1 and CDR2 (germline): SNHLY, FYNNEI. V lost 6 bases and J lost 2, with 9 bases in between. The study's findings and limits: Blood clones associated with the tumor expanded more at 3 weeks in durable-benefit patients.

This clone was detected only a few times. The antigen is undetermined. Sequencing was performed with immunoSEQ multiplex PCR; in TCRdb, only in-frame clones are kept and a portion is missing. Among 29,000 or so clones listed, 79% were seen once. This chain uses TRBV2 with TRBJ2-3; D gene ambiguous. This TCR was recovered from a man aged 70 or older with urothelial cancer. Sequencing used PBMCs, obtained around atezolizumab (anti-PD-L1) treatment. The CDR3 reads CASRLDNTDTQYF. CDR3 coding DNA: TGTGCCAGCAGGTTAGACAACACAGATACGCAGTATTTT.